The 21 T cell receptor beta chains below were found in one sample sequenced in a study of T cell repertoires in cytomegalovirus infection. Their specific antigens are unknown. MiXCR was run by TCRdb on the reads, yielding one entry per CDR3 protein. The sample lists approximately 500,000 distinct CDR3 sequences, about 33% occurring once. The sequencing here drew on cultured PBMCs, taken from culture after CMV antigen stimulation. These receptors came from a human donor in good health (CMV status not recorded). Some clones in this sample may be carry-over from other donors' samples.

This clonotype appeared a few times. The V and J genes are TRBV7-2 and TRBJ1-1, with 7 bases aligning to TRBD1. V shed 5 bases, J shed 10 bases, and the junction held 13 bases outside the gene matches. The CDR3 has 14 residues. Germline lookup yields CDR1 SGHTA and CDR2 FQGNSA. The CDR3 bases are TGTGCCAGCAGCCCCGGACAGGCGACTGTCTTAGCTTTCTTT. Encoded protein: CASSPGQATVLAFF.

In its sample, this clonotype was seen a few times. The V gene is TRBV29-1, the J gene TRBJ1-2; no clear D. The CDR3 is made up of 13 amino acids. The germline V gene encodes CDR1 SQVTM and CDR2 ANQGSEA. V was shortened by 3 bases and J by 1 base, with 9 bases between the two germline ends. The CDR3 sequence is CSVEAVSNYGYTF. The CDR3 nucleotides are TGCAGCGTTGAGGCGGTCAGTAACTATGGCTACACCTTC. The full variable domain, with the rest looked up from reference TRBV29-1 and TRBJ1-2, is SAVISQKPSRDICQRGTSLTIQCQVDSQVTMMFWYRQQPGQSLTLIATANQGSEATYESGFVIDKFPISRPNLTFSTLTVSNMSPEDSSIYLCSVEAVSNYGYTFGSGTRLTVV.

The chain links TRBV18 to TRBJ2-1; D gene ambiguous. There are 15 residues in the CDR3. Germline values: CDR1 KGHSH, CDR2 LQKENI. V lost 2 bases and J 9 bases, leaving 17 bases between the germline ends. CDR3 sequence (DNA): TGTGCCAGCTCACCATTAGAAGGGCACAATGGTGAGCAGTTCTTC. Translation: CASSPLEGHNGEQFF.

The chain links TRBV7-2 to TRBJ2-3, with 8 bases lining up with TRBD2. The CDR3 totals 16 residues. The V segment lost 1 base and the J segment 5 bases; nucleotides outside the gene matches: 8. Germline lookup yields CDR1 SGHTA and CDR2 FQGNSA. The CDR3 DNA reads TGTGCCAGCAGCTTAGACAGCGGGAGAGTGGGAGATACGCAGTATTTT. Translated, it gives CASSLDSGRVGDTQYF.

This clonotype was detected a few times. This chain joins TRBV7-2 and TRBJ1-1; tentative D call: TRBD1 (5 bases). The CDR3 has 17 amino acids. Trimming removed 11 bases from V and 4 bases from J, with 29 bases in between. CDR1 is SGHTA, CDR2 FQGNSA, per germline. This CDR3 is CASQRSLGQAGVTEAFF. DNA for the CDR3: TGTGCCTCCCAGCGGTCATTGGGGCAGGCTGGCGTCACTGAAGCTTTCTTT.

There are a few counts of this clonotype. The chain uses TRBV7-4 and TRBJ2-1, with 10 bases matching TRBD2. The CDR3 contains 17 residues. V shed 1 base and J 5 bases; nucleotides not matched to a gene: 8. The germline V gene encodes CDR1 SGHVT and CDR2 SQSDAQ. For the CDR3, the DNA is TGTGCCAGCAGCTTAGGGAAATTAGCGGGAGGAAACAATGAGCAGTTCTTC. It specifies CASSLGKLAGGNNEQFF.

This clonotype was recorded at least ten times. In nucleotides, the CDR3 is TGTGCCAGCAGCTTGCTAGCGACGAACACCGGGGAGCTGTTTTTT. It encodes CASSLLATNTGELFF. The V call is TRBV7-2, the J call TRBJ2-2; D is perhaps TRBD2 (6 bases). The V end was cut by 3 bases, the J end by 0 bases, with 8 bases between. The germline V gene encodes CDR1 SGHTA and CDR2 FQGNSA. The CDR3 sequence is 15 residues long.

This chain joins TRBV4-1 and TRBJ1-2, with D maybe TRBD1 (5 bases). Germline V gene lookup returns CDR1 MGHRA and CDR2 YSYEKL. With 2 bases removed from V and 4 bases from J, the gap between germline ends came to 17 bases. This CDR3 has 16 amino acids. Written as DNA, the CDR3 is TGCGCCAGCAGCCAACCCTATAGGGGAAAGTCCTATGGCTACACCTTC. Translated: CASSQPYRGKSYGYTF.

The chain carries TRBV29-1 and TRBJ2-1, with D possibly matching TRBD2 (5 bases). The CDR3 runs to 14 residues. Looked up from germline, CDR1 is SQVTM and CDR2 is ANQGSEA. V was cut by 6 bases and J by 0 bases, with 12 bases left in between. The CDR3 reads CSVSTGSSYNEQFF. DNA of the CDR3: TGCAGCGTAAGCACGGGGAGCTCCTACAATGAGCAGTTCTTC.

The chain recombines TRBV29-1 with TRBJ2-3, with 11 bases fitting TRBD2. Trimming removed 4 bases from V and 2 bases from J; junction bases left unmatched: 2. CDR3 length: 14 residues. The germline gives CDR1 SQVTM, CDR2 ANQGSEA. The CDR3 DNA is TGCAGCGTTGGGACTAGCGGGCACACAGATACGCAGTATTTT. This encodes CSVGTSGHTDTQYF.

In its sample, this clonotype was seen a few times. CDR3 DNA sequence: TGTGCCAGCAGCTCTCCCAGGGGGCACACCTACGAGCAGTACTTC. This sequence encodes CASSSPRGHTYEQYF. The genes are TRBV7-9 and TRBJ2-7; 8 bases map to TRBD1. Germline assignment: CDR1 SEHNR and CDR2 FQNEAQ (reference sequence). Trimming at V came to 4 bases and at J to 2 bases, leaving 7 bases not matched to a gene. The CDR3 length is 15 residues.

In this sample, this clonotype turned up a few times. The chain has TRBV7-9 and TRBJ2-1; weak D call: TRBD2 (6 bases). The CDR3 is made up of 16 amino acids. Germline-derived CDR1 and CDR2 are SEHNR and FQNEAQ (reference sequence). The V end was cut by 2 bases, the J end by 8 bases, with 19 bases between. DNA of the CDR3: TGTGCCAGCAGCTTATTCGGGGGATCCTTAAGCCATGAGCAGTTCTTC. It encodes CASSLFGGSLSHEQFF.

This chain joins TRBV29-1 and TRBJ2-3, with 8 nucleotides matching TRBD1. Germline V gene lookup returns CDR1 SQVTM and CDR2 ANQGSEA. V gave up 6 bases and J gave up 1 base; unmatched junction bases: 3. The CDR3 is 13 residues long. Here the CDR3 reads CSVLDRGTDTQYF. The CDR3, as DNA: TGCAGCGTATTGGACAGGGGCACAGATACGCAGTATTTT.

The CDR3 DNA reads as TGTGCCAGCAGTTACGAAATAACGCTTGGGCGTGACTACGAGCAGTACGTC. Translated: CASSYEITLGRDYEQYV. The chain combines TRBV6-8 with TRBJ2-7, with D unresolved. The CDR3 sequence is 17 residues long. Trimming took off 2 bases at V and 3 bases at J, with 20 bases between the two ends. Germline V CDR1 and CDR2: MNHGY, SAAAGT.

This chain links TRBV5-1 with TRBJ1-4; TRBD1 aligns across 7 bases. The ends lost 3 bases at V and 10 bases at J; junction bases unmatched: 6. This CDR3 region has 13 residues. The germline gives CDR1 SGHRS, CDR2 YFSETQ. CDR3 bases: TGCGCCAGCAGCTCCGGACAGGAGGGAAAACTGTTTTTT. Residues: CASSSGQEGKLFF.

This clonotype showed up just once. The rearrangement links TRBV6-8 to TRBJ2-5; D is unclear. Trimming shortened V by 1 base and J by 2 bases, and 14 bases separated the two germline ends. CDR1 and CDR2 from the germline V gene are MNHGY and SAAAGT. The CDR3 runs to 16 residues. CDR3 loop: CASSYLANSLQETQYF. In nucleotides, the CDR3 is TGTGCCAGCAGTTACTTAGCCAACAGCCTACAAGAGACCCAGTACTTC.

This clonotype appeared a single time. V and J are TRBV27 and TRBJ2-3, with TRBD2 identical over 13 bases. This CDR3 has 15 residues. CDR1 and CDR2 from the germline V gene are MNHEY and SMNVEV (reference sequence). Trimming took 6 bases from V and 3 from J; bases not matched to a gene: 3. The CDR3 DNA follows: TGTGCCAGCAGGGCGGGACTAGCGGGAACAGATACGCAGTATTTT. Its protein is CASRAGLAGTDTQYF.

The V call is TRBV2, the J call TRBJ2-7; D perhaps matches TRBD1 (5 bases). There are 12 residues in the CDR3. Germline CDR1 SNHLY, CDR2 FYNNEI. Trimming took 7 bases from V and 3 from J, leaving 10 bases between them. This CDR3 reads CASKGRIYEQYF. Written as DNA, the CDR3 is TGTGCCAGCAAGGGGCGGATCTACGAGCAGTACTTC.

This chain connects TRBV20-1 to TRBJ2-5; D is unclear. The CDR3 is made up of 10 amino acids. Germline CDR1 DFQATT, CDR2 SNEGSKA (reference sequence). Trimming removed 5 bases from V and 5 bases from J, with 6 bases in between. Here the CDR3 DNA reads TGCAGTGCTGCCCGGGAGACCCAGTACTTC. As protein: CSAARETQYF.

V gene TRBV6-5 combines with J gene TRBJ2-1; TRBD1 matches at 11 bases. The CDR3 loop spans 17 amino acids. V gave up 6 bases and J gave up 9 bases; unmatched junction bases: 16. Germline lookup yields CDR1 MNHEY and CDR2 SVGAGI. In DNA, the CDR3 is TGTGCCAGCAGGCAAACCGGGACAGGGGGTGCCCAAGTTGAGCAGTTCTTC. Encoded protein: CASRQTGTGGAQVEQFF.

There are a few counts of this clonotype. The chain uses TRBV12-3 or TRBV12-4 and TRBJ2-7; no definite D call. This CDR3 contains 13 residues. V lost 3 bases and J 3 bases, leaving 9 bases between the germline ends. CDR3 DNA sequence: TGTGCCAGCAGTTTCGGGCAGAACTACGAGCAGTACTTC. It encodes CASSFGQNYEQYF.